Sequencing of this TCR beta chain was carried out in a study of T cells in Graves' hyperthyroidism and ophthalmopathy. Study-wide results and limits: A 13 V-J signature model discriminated ophthalmopathy versus stable hyperthyroidism.

This clonotype was counted ten times or more. Its specificity is not known. Amplified TCR beta CDR3 regions came from RNA transcripts. HTBI primers were the set used in a first-round RT-PCR of the TCR CDR3. TCRdb independently ran MiXCR on the multiplex PCR reads; one entry per CDR3 protein. The top ten clones hold under 35% of a sample with some 50,000 distinct CDR3 sequences, roughly 51% of them seen once. Deletions cut 4 bases from V and 1 base from J, with 14 bases between. CDR1 and CDR2 (germline): SGHTS, YDEGEE. CDR3 length: 15 amino acids. The chain is built from TRBV5-8 and TRBJ1-2; no definite D call. The receptor was derived from a man younger than 35 with Graves' hyperthyroidism. Material: peripheral blood or thyroid tissue (not recorded which). CDR3 sequence: CASSPRPYHNYGYTF. CDR3 nucleotide sequence: TGTGCCAGCAGCCCGAGGCCATACCATAACTATGGCTACACCTTC.